The 4 T cell receptor beta chains below were found in one sample sequenced in a study of radiation and T cells in renal cell carcinoma. Some clones are missing from TCRdb's copy, which holds only in-frame ones; the method was immunoSEQ multiplex PCR. Of 110,000 to 150,000 clones in the sample, approximately 82% are singletons; the top ten hold approximately 24%. The time point was: baseline pretreatment blood. Treatment indicated: 15 Gy SBRT to primary tumor, nephrectomy 4 weeks later. Here the sequenced sample was blood, taken from a patient whose treatment included radiotherapy and nephrectomy. The receptor source for this set is a woman aged 50 to 65 with renal cell carcinoma.

This sequence joins TRBV5-1 and TRBJ2-7; possible D gene TRBD1, 6 bases. The V gene lost 0 bases and the J gene lost 4 bases, with 23 bases spanning the gap. The length of the CDR3 is 18 residues. CDR1 is SGHRS, CDR2 YFSETQ, per germline. The CDR3, as DNA: TGCGCCAGCAGCTTGGGGCAGGGGACCACAACAGCCCTATACGAGCAGTACTTC. Its protein is CASSLGQGTTTALYEQYF.

The V gene is TRBV29-1, the J gene TRBJ2-1; no reliable D call. Germline assignment: CDR1 SQVTM and CDR2 ANQGSEA. There are 12 residues in the CDR3. This CDR3 reads CRGGSRQGEQFF. CDR3 DNA: TGCAGGGGTGGGTCGCGGCAAGGGGAGCAGTTCTTC.

Regarding this clone: Other nucleotide sequences in the sample specify the same CDR3. The chain employs TRBV7-2 and TRBJ2-5, with 7 bases fitting TRBD2. Germline loops: CDR1 SGHTA, CDR2 FQGNSA. Trimming cost V 4 bases and J 5 bases; bases outside gene matches: 4. The CDR3 contains 13 residues. CDR3 residues: CASSSQGGETQYF. CDR3 sequence (DNA): TGTGCCAGCAGCTCCCAGGGAGGGGAGACCCAGTACTTC. Full variable domain (missing parts from reference TRBV7-2 and TRBJ2-5): GAGVSQSPSNKVTEKGKDVELRCDPISGHTALYWYRQSLGQGLEFLIYFQGNSAPDKSGLPSDRFSAERTGGSVSTLTIQRTQQEDSAVYLCASSSQGGETQYFGPGTRLLVL.

This clone was detected a few times. V usage is TRBV4-1 and J usage is TRBJ2-7, with D possibly matching TRBD2 (6 bases). This CDR3 is built from 15 residues. V dropped 6 bases and J dropped 0 bases, with 15 bases sitting between them. CDR1 and CDR2 (germline): MGHRA, YSYEKL. The CDR3 nucleotides read TGCGCCAGCAGGAACATGGGGGGAAACTCCTACGAGCAGTACTTC. It translates to CASRNMGGNSYEQYF.